What follows are 4 T cell receptor beta chains derived from one specimen sequenced in a study of T cell repertoires in cytomegalovirus infection. TCRdb redid the calling of the reads with MiXCR, one entry per CDR3 protein. Here the sample spans more than 400,000 distinct CDR3 sequences, roughly 29% being singletons. Material: PBMCs. The receptor source for this set is a human donor in good health (CMV status not recorded). Some clones in this sample may be carry-over from other donors' samples.

This clonotype was detected ten times or more. The chain is built from TRBV7-2 and TRBJ2-1; 9 nucleotides line up with TRBD2. The ends lost 3 bases at V and 6 bases at J; junction bases unmatched: 12. Germline V gene data show CDR1 as SGHTA and CDR2 as FQGNSA. The CDR3 loop spans 17 amino acids. The CDR3 bases are TGTGCCAGCAGCTTCGTCCCGCGGGAGGGATCCCCCAATGAGCAGTTCTTC. This sequence encodes CASSFVPREGSPNEQFF.

The sample holds many counts of this clonotype. The V call is TRBV7-6, the J call TRBJ2-7; 11 bases match TRBD1. Trimming took 5 bases from V and 0 from J; bases not matched to a gene: 6. In germline, CDR1 is SGHVS, CDR2 FNYEAQ. There are 16 residues in the CDR3. The CDR3 nucleotides are TGTGCCAGCAGCCCACGGACAGGGGGCCCCTCCTACGAGCAGTACTTC. It encodes CASSPRTGGPSYEQYF.

This clonotype was seen a handful of times. The V gene is TRBV15, the J gene TRBJ1-2; the match to TRBD1 covers 10 bases. Germline V gene sequence: CDR1 LNHNV, CDR2 YYDKDF (reference sequence). The length of the CDR3 is 16 residues. J was trimmed by 8 bases and V by 0 bases; bases with no gene match: 9. In DNA form, the CDR3 reads TGTGCCACCAGCAGAGACCGTACCGGGACAGGGGTAGGCTACACCTTC. Its translation is CATSRDRTGTGVGYTF. Together with reference TRBV15 and TRBJ1-2, the CDR3 gives the full variable domain: DAMVIQNPRYQVTQFGKPVTLSCSQTLNHNVMYWYQQKSSQAPKLLFHYYDKDFNNEADTPDNFQSRRPNTSFCFLDIRSPGLGDTAMYLCATSRDRTGTGVGYTFGSGTRLTVV.

Concerning this clonotype itself: Given a much more abundant clone one base away, this may be a read error. The rearrangement uses TRBV7-2 and TRBJ2-7, with a weak D call TRBD2 (5 bases). Germline CDR1 SGHTA, CDR2 FQGNSA. V was pared by 1 base and J by 6 bases, with 22 bases between. The CDR3 runs 17 residues. The chain's CDR3 is CASSLVGLAIGLVEQYF. CDR3 coding DNA: TGTGCCAGCAGCTTAGTTGGGCTAGCTATAGGGCTAGTCGAGCAGTACTTC.